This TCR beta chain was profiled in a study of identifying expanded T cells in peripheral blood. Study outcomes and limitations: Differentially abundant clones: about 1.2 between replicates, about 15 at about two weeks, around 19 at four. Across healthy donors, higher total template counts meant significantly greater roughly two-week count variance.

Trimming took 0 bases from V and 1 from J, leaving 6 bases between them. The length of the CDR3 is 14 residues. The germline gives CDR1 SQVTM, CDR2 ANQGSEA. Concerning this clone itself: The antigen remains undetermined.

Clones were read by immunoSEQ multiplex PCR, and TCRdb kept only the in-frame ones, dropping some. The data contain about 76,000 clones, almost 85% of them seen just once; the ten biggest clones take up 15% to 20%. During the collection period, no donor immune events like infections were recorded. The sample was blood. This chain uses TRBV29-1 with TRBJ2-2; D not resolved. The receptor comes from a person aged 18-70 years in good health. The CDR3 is CSVEDPGNTGELFF. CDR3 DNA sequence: TGCAGCGTTGAAGATCCTGGGAACACCGGGGAGCTGTTTTTT.